Each of the 24 T cell receptor beta chains below was sequenced from the same sample in a study of neurological immune-mediated disorders. Time point specified: longitudinal time-point 2. From the 5' RACE reads, TCRdb called clonotypes with MiXCR, one entry per CDR3 protein. The repertoire consists of 50,000 or so distinct CDR3 sequences, with around 13% occurring once and the leading ten covering less than 5.5%. The material sequenced was PBMCs. The receptors originated from a male donor with HTLV-1-associated myelopathy (HAM/TSP).

This clonotype was counted ten times or more. The chain carries TRBV20-1 and TRBJ2-5; D ambiguous. V lost 0 bases and J lost 0, with 5 bases in between. Per the germline V gene, CDR1 is DFQATT and CDR2 is SNEGSKA (reference sequence). The CDR3 runs to 13 residues. This chain's CDR3 is CSAREPYQETQYF. CDR3 DNA: TGCAGTGCTAGAGAGCCGTACCAAGAGACCCAGTACTTC.

Many counts were recorded for this clonotype. This chain links TRBV5-6 with TRBJ1-1; D remains unclear. The germline V gene encodes CDR1 SGHDT and CDR2 YYEEEE. The CDR3 spans 11 residues. With 2 bases removed from V and 11 bases from J, the gap between germline ends came to 10 bases. The CDR3 reads CASSFGGPAFF. In nucleotides, the CDR3 is TGTGCCAGCAGCTTCGGAGGGCCCGCTTTCTTT. The full variable domain, its missing parts supplied by reference TRBV5-6 and TRBJ1-1, is DAGVTQSPTHLIKTRGQQVTLRCSPKSGHDTVSWYQQALGQGPQFIFQYYEEEERQRGNFPDRFSGHQFPNYSSELNVNALLLGDSALYLCASSFGGPAFFGQGTRLTVV.

The sample holds a few counts of this clonotype. J is TRBJ2-3 and V is TRBV3-1; a weak D match, TRBD1 (5 bases). Trimming cost V 4 bases and J 0 bases, with 14 bases left between them. The CDR3 extends over 16 amino acids. Per germline, CDR1 LGHDT and CDR2 YNNKEL (reference sequence). CDR3 DNA sequence: TGTGCCAGCAGCCCCGGCAGTAGGGGAAGCACAGATACGCAGTATTTT. Translation gives CASSPGSRGSTDTQYF.

This clonotype was observed many times. The genes are TRBV7-3 and TRBJ2-3; the D call may be TRBD1 or TRBD2 (5 bases each). Germline V gives CDR1 SGHTA, CDR2 FQGTGA. Deletions cut 5 bases from V and 2 bases from J, with 11 bases between. This CDR3 is 14 amino acids long. CDR3 nucleotides: TGTGCCAGCAGCCGGGACCTTATCACAGATACGCAGTATTTT. Protein product: CASSRDLITDTQYF.

Ten or more counts support this clonotype. The chain links TRBV6-5 to TRBJ2-2; D uncertain. Germline CDR1 reads MNHEY; CDR2 reads SVGAGI. V was clipped by 2 bases and J by 5 bases, with 9 bases between them. This CDR3 spans 14 amino acids. CDR3 sequence: CASSYTGSTGELFF. The CDR3 coding sequence is TGTGCCAGCAGTTACACGGGCAGTACCGGGGAGCTGTTTTTT.

This clonotype was counted many times. The chain uses TRBV5-1 and TRBJ2-2; 7 nucleotides align to TRBD1. CDR1 SGHRS and CDR2 YFSETQ come from the germline V gene. J lost 6 bases, V lost 2 bases, and 7 bases had no gene match. The CDR3 loop spans 15 amino acids. CDR3 protein: CASSLGQARPGELFF. The CDR3 nucleotides read TGCGCCAGCAGCTTAGGACAGGCTCGCCCCGGGGAGCTGTTTTTT.

A word on this clonotype: A much larger clone sits a single nucleotide away, making a read error possible. The CDR3 does not end in the conserved phenylalanine or tryptophan, so this is likely a read error. V gene TRBV20-1 combines with J gene TRBJ2-1, with 10 bases that match TRBD1. This CDR3 comprises 14 residues. V was clipped by 5 bases and J by 6 bases; unmatched bases: 7. Germline V CDR1 and CDR2: DFQATT, SNEGSKA (reference sequence). Written as DNA, the CDR3 is TGCAGTGCTCTCCCGGGACAGGGGATCAATGAGCAGTTCTCC. It is translated as CSALPGQGINEQFS.

This clonotype was counted at least ten times. The chain combines TRBV7-9 with TRBJ1-5; 7 nucleotides match TRBD1. J lost 1 base, V lost 5 bases, and 5 bases had no gene match. The germline V gene has CDR1 SEHNR and CDR2 FQNEAQ (reference sequence). The CDR3 runs to 15 residues. The CDR3, as DNA: TGTGCCAGCAGCCTGGGGGACAGAAGCAATCAGCCCCAGCATTTT. It specifies CASSLGDRSNQPQHF.

This clonotype was detected ten times or more. This chain connects TRBV20-1 to TRBJ1-2; possible D gene TRBD1, 5 bases. The CDR3 loop spans 15 amino acids. CDR1 is DFQATT, CDR2 SNEGSKA, per germline (reference sequence). V dropped 0 bases and J dropped 1 base, with 12 bases sitting between them. The CDR3 sequence is CSARDGPGINYGYTF. The DNA for the CDR3 is TGCAGTGCTAGAGACGGTCCAGGGATTAACTATGGCTACACCTTC.

The CDR3 is CSGDRGNEQFF. For the CDR3, the DNA is TGCAGTGGGGACAGGGGGAATGAGCAGTTCTTC. The gene calls are TRBV20-1 and TRBJ2-1, with TRBD1 matching 11 bases. There are 11 residues in the CDR3. With V trimmed by 7 bases and J by 7 bases, 0 bases remained unmatched. Germline lookup yields CDR1 DFQATT and CDR2 SNEGSKA (reference sequence).

The table lists this clonotype with many counts. The chain combines TRBV20-1 with TRBJ1-2; D gene uncertain. Deletions cut 2 bases from V and 4 bases from J, with 11 bases between. CDR3 length: 13 residues. The germline gives CDR1 DFQATT, CDR2 SNEGSKA (reference sequence). The CDR3 nucleotides are TGCAGTGCTAGAAAAGAACGGGGCTATGGCTACACCTTC. Translating it yields CSARKERGYGYTF.

Of note for this clonotype: A much larger clone lies a single base off, so this may be a read error. J is TRBJ2-1 and V is TRBV5-1; 13 bases are a match to TRBD2. The CDR3 has 15 residues. V lost 1 base and J lost 7; bases outside the gene matches: 2. Germline values: CDR1 SGHRS, CDR2 YFSETQ. The CDR3 region is CASSLTSGGANEQFF. CDR3 sequence (DNA): TGCGCCAGCAGCTTGACTAGCGGGGGGGCGAATGAGCAGTTCTTC.

This clonotype was counted many times. The chain has TRBV20-1 and TRBJ2-7, with D possibly TRBD1 on 6 matching bases. The CDR3 sequence is 12 residues long. Trimming took 5 bases from V and 0 from J, leaving 8 bases between them. The germline gives CDR1 DFQATT, CDR2 SNEGSKA (reference sequence). The CDR3 DNA is TGCAGTGCTTTGACAGGCTCCTACGAGCAGTACTTC. This translates into CSALTGSYEQYF.

This clonotype was detected many times. This chain links TRBV5-1 with TRBJ2-3; no clear D. Germline-derived CDR1 and CDR2 are SGHRS and YFSETQ. CDR3 length: 18 amino acids. V was shortened by 0 bases and J by 3 bases, with 20 bases between the two germline ends. CDR3 residues: CASSLANLESRRTDTQYF. The CDR3 DNA follows: TGCGCCAGCAGCTTGGCCAACTTGGAATCCCGGCGGACAGATACGCAGTATTTT.

This clonotype was recorded many times. The rearrangement joins TRBV20-1 to TRBJ1-2; D remains unclear. The CDR3 is made up of 12 amino acids. V was pared by 3 bases and J by 8 bases, with 13 bases between. The germline CDR1 and CDR2 sequences are DFQATT and SNEGSKA (reference sequence). DNA of the CDR3: TGCAGTGCTAGCTTCGCGATCGAGGGCTACACCTTC. It codes for CSASFAIEGYTF.

Many counts were recorded for this clonotype. V usage is TRBV7-2 and J usage is TRBJ2-3, with D perhaps matching TRBD1 (6 bases). The CDR3 is 15 amino acids. CDR1 is SGHTA and CDR2 is FQGNSA in the germline V gene. Trimming took 4 bases from V and 2 from J, leaving 13 bases between them. Here the CDR3 reads CASSSGQSLTDTQYF. The CDR3 bases are TGTGCCAGCAGCTCCGGACAGAGTCTCACAGATACGCAGTATTTT.

With respect to this clonotype: This may be a read error, as it is one base from a much larger clone. V usage is TRBV27 and J usage is TRBJ2-5; possibly TRBD1 for D (6 bases). Germline V gives CDR1 MNHEY, CDR2 SMNVEV (reference sequence). This CDR3 has 14 residues. This CDR3 is CVSSSQDRQETQYF. Here the CDR3 DNA reads TGTGTCAGCAGTTCCCAGGACAGACAAGAGACCCAGTACTTC.

This clonotype was counted ten times or more. V usage is TRBV10-3 and J usage is TRBJ2-5, with 7 nucleotides matching TRBD2. This CDR3 comprises 16 residues. Trimming cost V 2 bases and J 0 bases; bases outside gene matches: 6. Germline CDR1 ENHRY, CDR2 SYGVKD. The CDR3 nucleotides read TGTGCCATCAGTGAGAAGGCGGGGGAGTACCAAGAGACCCAGTACTTC. Translating it yields CAISEKAGEYQETQYF.

Many counts were recorded for this clonotype. V is TRBV11-2 and J is TRBJ1-3; D gene ambiguous. Germline lookup yields CDR1 SGHAT and CDR2 FQNNGV. The CDR3 sequence is 14 residues long. V was trimmed by 1 base and J by 0 bases, leaving 4 bases between them. The CDR3: CASSLVTSGNTIYF. CDR3 coding DNA: TGTGCCAGCAGCTTAGTCACCTCTGGAAACACCATATATTTT.

This clonotype came up many times. The chain has TRBV5-1 and TRBJ2-5, with 11 bases matching TRBD1. With 5 bases clipped from V and 5 bases from J, the junction kept 8 bases outside the gene matches. CDR1 is SGHRS and CDR2 is YFSETQ in the germline V gene. There are 15 residues in the CDR3. CDR3 sequence: CASRRGQGALETQYF. The CDR3 bases are TGCGCCAGCAGACGAGGACAGGGGGCGCTTGAGACCCAGTACTTC.

This clonotype was found many times. V gene TRBV7-3 combines with J gene TRBJ2-1; 8 bases map to TRBD2. This CDR3 comprises 14 residues. The germline V gene has CDR1 SGHTA and CDR2 FQGTGA. Trimming cost V 5 bases and J 9 bases; bases outside gene matches: 9. The CDR3 region is CASSLGTRFGEQFF. The DNA for the CDR3 is TGTGCCAGCAGCCTCGGGACTAGGTTTGGTGAGCAGTTCTTC.

The chain is built from TRBV7-9 and TRBJ2-7, with D uncertain. Trimming took off 0 bases at V and 5 bases at J, with 5 bases between the two ends. In germline, CDR1 is SEHNR, CDR2 FQNEAQ (reference sequence). This CDR3 spans 12 amino acids. Here the CDR3 reads CASSLAQDEQYF. In DNA, the CDR3 is TGTGCCAGCAGCTTAGCGCAGGACGAGCAGTACTTC.

The chain joins TRBV6-2 or TRBV6-3 to TRBJ1-2; 9 nucleotides line up with TRBD1. After removal of 6 bases from V and 6 bases from J, the junction contained 14 bases not matched to a gene. From germline, CDR1 is MNHEY and CDR2 SVGEGT. This CDR3 region has 16 residues. The CDR3 here is CASSTIPPGQGNGYTF. DNA of the CDR3: TGTGCCAGCAGCACTATCCCCCCGGGACAGGGAAATGGCTACACCTTC.

This clonotype was picked up many times. The gene calls are TRBV5-1 and TRBJ2-1; TRBD2 agrees at 11 bases. CDR1 is SGHRS, CDR2 YFSETQ, per germline. The CDR3 is made up of 15 amino acids. The J segment lost 2 bases and the V segment lost 6 bases, leaving 4 bases of the junction unmatched. In DNA form, the CDR3 reads TGCGCCAGCACCACTAGCGGGGGTACCTACAATGAGCAGTTCTTC. It translates to CASTTSGGTYNEQFF.